The clone carrying this T cell receptor beta chain was seen more than once but under ten times. This entry belongs to a study of blood T cell repertoires in COVID-19. On the study more broadly: COVID-19 samples collected from the United States, Italy and Spain covered acute and convalescent phases.

The CDR3 is made up of 16 amino acids. V dropped 0 bases and J dropped 0 bases, with 12 bases sitting between them. Germline CDR1 and CDR2: SQVTM and ANQGSEA. In the authors' methods: Cell counts per sample came from amplifying reference gene primers. Sequenced by immunoSEQ multiplex PCR; TCRdb stores in-frame clones only, minus some. The DNA was the basis for D and trimming; V, J and clone size are from that table. This table has 200,000 or so clones, roughly 80% appearing once. The genes are TRBV29-1 and TRBJ1-3; D call uncertain. Sequenced sample: peripheral blood. The sequence came from a human donor in a cohort sampled during active COVID-19. CDR3 region: CSVEEFGVYSGNTIYF. The CDR3 DNA follows: TGCAGCGTTGAAGAATTCGGGGTATACTCTGGAAACACCATATATTTT.